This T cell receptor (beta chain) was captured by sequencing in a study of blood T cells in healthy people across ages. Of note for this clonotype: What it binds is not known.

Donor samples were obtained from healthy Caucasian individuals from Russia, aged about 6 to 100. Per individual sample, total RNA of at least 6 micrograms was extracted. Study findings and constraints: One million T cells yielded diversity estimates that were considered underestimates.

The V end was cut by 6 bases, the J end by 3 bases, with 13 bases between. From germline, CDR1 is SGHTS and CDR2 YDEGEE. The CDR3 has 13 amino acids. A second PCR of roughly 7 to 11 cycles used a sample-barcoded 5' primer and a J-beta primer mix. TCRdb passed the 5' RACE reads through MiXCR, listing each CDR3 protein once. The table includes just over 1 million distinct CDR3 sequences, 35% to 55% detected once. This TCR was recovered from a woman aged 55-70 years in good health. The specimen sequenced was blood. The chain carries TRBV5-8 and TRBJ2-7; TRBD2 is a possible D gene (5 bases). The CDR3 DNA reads TGTGCCAGCATTCGACTACCCGTCTACGAGCAGTACTTC. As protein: CASIRLPVYEQYF.